This T cell receptor beta chain was found in a study of identical twins. Each CDR3 protein gets one entry after TCRdb re-called the 5' RACE reads with MiXCR. The sample records 1,800,000 or so distinct CDR3 sequences, more than 30% being singletons. On this clonotype: No antigen is known for it.

Findings of the study overall: Potential partial confounding of zero-insertion analyses by invariant MAIT and iNKT cells was noted. Abundant beta clonotypes from cord blood had fewer insertions, unlike memory repertoires, which showed none.

The sequenced sample consisted of cord blood. This sequence was found in a newborn girl in good health.

In nucleotides, the CDR3 is TGTGCCAGCAGTTACCGGACACCGACCTACTATGGCTACACCTTC. Amino acid sequence: CASSYRTPTYYGYTF. The J gene is TRBJ1-2, the V gene TRBV6-5; D might be TRBD1 (5 bases). Germline V gives CDR1 MNHEY, CDR2 SVGAGI. The CDR3 extends over 15 amino acids. Trimming took off 2 bases at V and 3 bases at J, with 13 bases between the two ends.